The clone carrying this T cell receptor (beta chain) appeared a single time. This CDR3 has 16 amino acids. Germline lookup yields CDR1 MNHEY and CDR2 SMNVEV (reference sequence). V was trimmed by 3 bases and J by 1 base, leaving 13 bases between them. Some clones are missing from TCRdb's copy, which holds only in-frame ones; the method was immunoSEQ multiplex PCR. The profile shows tens of thousands of clones, roughly 91% of them singletons. This sample was taken from a study of T cell changes during pregnancy in multiple sclerosis. The specimen was CD8+ T cells from peripheral blood mononuclear cells, collected in the first trimester of pregnancy. The chain uses TRBV27 and TRBJ2-1; D not certain. This sequence was found in a female donor with multiple sclerosis, enrolled in a pregnancy study. CDR3 sequence: CASSFGRRASYNEQFF. CDR3 nucleotide sequence: TGTGCCAGCAGTTTTGGGCGCAGAGCTTCCTACAATGAGCAGTTCTTC.